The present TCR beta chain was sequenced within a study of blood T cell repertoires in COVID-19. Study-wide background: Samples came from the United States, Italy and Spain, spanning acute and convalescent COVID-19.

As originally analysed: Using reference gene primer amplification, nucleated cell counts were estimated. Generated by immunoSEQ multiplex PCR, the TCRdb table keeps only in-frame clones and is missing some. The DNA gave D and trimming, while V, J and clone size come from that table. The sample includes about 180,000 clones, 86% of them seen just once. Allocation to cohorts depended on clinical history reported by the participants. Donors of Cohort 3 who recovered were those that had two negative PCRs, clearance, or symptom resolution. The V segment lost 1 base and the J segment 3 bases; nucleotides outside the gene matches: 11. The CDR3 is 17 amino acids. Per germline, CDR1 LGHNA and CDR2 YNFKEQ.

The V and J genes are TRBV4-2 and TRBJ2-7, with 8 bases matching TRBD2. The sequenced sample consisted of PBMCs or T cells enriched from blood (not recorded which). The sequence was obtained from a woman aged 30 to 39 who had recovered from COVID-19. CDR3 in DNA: TGTGCCAGCAGCCAAGGGGGTCTCGCGGGAGGCATCTACGAGCAGTACTTC. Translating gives CASSQGGLAGGIYEQYF.